This TCR beta chain comes out of a study of T cells expressing NK-cell markers. Study information: Sorted CD3+CD56+NKG2C+, CD3+CD56+NKG2C- and CD3+CD56-NKG2C+ T cells provided the TCR beta repertoires.

Findings and caveats of the study: The contribution of dominant NKG2C+ clonotypes to CD8+ T cells in a handful of donors was roughly 1.0-7.5%.

With respect to this clonotype: Its target is not known.

This CDR3 spans 15 amino acids. CDR1 SGHTA and CDR2 FQGNSA come from the germline V gene. TCRdb reprocessed the 5' RACE reads, keeping one entry per CDR3 protein, no DNA. The table lists about 380,000 distinct CDR3 sequences. The sequenced sample consisted of blood T cells: a sorted CD56 or NKG2C T cell subset, CD4+ or CD8+ T cells, or bulk PBMC T cells (not recorded which). This sequence joins TRBV7-2 and TRBJ2-2; TCRdb designates TRBD2, a call that cannot be tested without DNA. The receptor was derived from a man between 18 and 69 years old in good health. The CDR3 sequence: CASSSRTSGVGELFF.